The next 2 T cell receptor beta chains were all read from a single sample in a study of T cells in Graves' hyperthyroidism and ophthalmopathy. The investigators amplified TCR beta CDR3 regions from RNA transcripts. First-round RT-PCR targeting the TCR CDR3 was performed with the HTBI primer set. MiXCR was run by TCRdb on the multiplex PCR reads, yielding one entry per CDR3 protein. The data contain 500,000 to 650,000 distinct CDR3 sequences, around 15% of them singletons. Sequenced sample: blood. These receptors came from a woman aged 45 to 65 with Graves' ophthalmopathy.

This clonotype was seen repeatedly, ten times or more. The chain joins TRBV28 to TRBJ2-1; 7 nucleotides line up with TRBD2. Per the germline V gene, CDR1 is MDHEN and CDR2 is SYDVKM. The V segment lost 1 base and the J segment 0 bases; nucleotides outside the gene matches: 6. This CDR3 contains 17 residues. The DNA for the CDR3 is TGTGCCAGCAGTTTATCGGTAGCGGGTAGCTCCTACAATGAGCAGTTCTTC. It yields the protein CASSLSVAGSSYNEQFF.

This clonotype was seen ten or more times. The chain combines TRBV28 with TRBJ2-5, with 8 positions matching TRBD2. In germline, CDR1 is MDHEN, CDR2 SYDVKM. V shed 1 base, J shed 4 bases, and the junction held 5 bases outside the gene matches. The CDR3 totals 15 residues. CDR3 protein: CASSLLREDPETQYF. The CDR3 nucleotides are TGTGCCAGCAGTTTATTGCGGGAGGACCCAGAGACCCAGTACTTC.